This T cell receptor (beta chain) was profiled in a study of T cell changes during pregnancy in multiple sclerosis. Method: immunoSEQ multiplex PCR; TCRdb's copy keeps in-frame clones and lacks some. The sample lists some 50,000 clones, over 90% occurring once. The CDR3 contains 15 residues. The ends were cut back, 0 bases at V and 6 bases at J, with 16 bases in the middle. From germline, CDR1 is SGHRS and CDR2 YFSETQ. This material consisted of CD8+ T cells from peripheral blood mononuclear cells, taken in the first trimester of pregnancy. The chain employs TRBV5-1 and TRBJ2-7; tentative D call: TRBD2 (5 bases). The clonotype was recovered from a female donor with multiple sclerosis, enrolled in a pregnancy study. CDR3 sequence: CASSLASGMVFEQYF. The CDR3 bases are TGCGCCAGCAGCTTGGCCTCGGGGATGGTCTTCGAGCAGTACTTC.